This T cell receptor (beta chain) came from a study of identifying expanded T cells in peripheral blood. Overall study findings and caveats: About 1.2 clones differed between technical replicates, versus around 15 and 18 over time.

As for this clone: Its antigen is not identified.

The V gene lost 0 bases and the J gene lost 7 bases, with 10 bases spanning the gap. Germline lookup yields CDR1 MNHEY and CDR2 SMNVEV (reference sequence). CDR3 length equals 14 residues. Sequencing used immunoSEQ multiplex PCR; TCRdb keeps in-frame clones, though not all of them. Counted here are 100,000 to 150,000 clones, 75% to 90% occurring once; the ten biggest clones make up less than 4%. This clonotype was sampled from a person aged 18 to 69 in good health. The sequenced sample consisted of blood. The rearrangement uses TRBV27 and TRBJ1-5; weak D call: TRBD1 (5 bases). The CDR3 DNA reads as TGTGCCAGCAGTTTATCGTGGGGACCCCAGCCCCAGCATTTT. Protein sequence: CASSLSWGPQPQHF.